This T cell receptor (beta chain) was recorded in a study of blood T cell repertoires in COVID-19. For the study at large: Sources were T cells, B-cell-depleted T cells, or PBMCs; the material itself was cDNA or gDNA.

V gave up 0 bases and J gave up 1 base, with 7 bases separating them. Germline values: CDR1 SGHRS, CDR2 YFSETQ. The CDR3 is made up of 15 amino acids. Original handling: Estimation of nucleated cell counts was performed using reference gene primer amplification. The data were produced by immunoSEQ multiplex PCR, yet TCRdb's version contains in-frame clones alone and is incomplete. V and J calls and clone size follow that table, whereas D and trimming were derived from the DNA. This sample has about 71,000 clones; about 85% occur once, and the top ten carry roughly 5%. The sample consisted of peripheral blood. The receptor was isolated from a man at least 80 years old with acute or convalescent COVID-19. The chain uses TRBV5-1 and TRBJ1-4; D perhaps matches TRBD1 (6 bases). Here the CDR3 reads CASSLGTVTNEKLFF. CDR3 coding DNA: TGCGCCAGCAGCTTGGGGACAGTAACTAATGAAAAACTGTTTTTT.